The TCR beta chain under discussion was sequenced for a study of cytomegalovirus exposure and HLA in healthy donors. In the study overall: Of the donors genotyped, 398 in all, 65% to 90% fell in the Caucasian-associated ancestry cluster. Notes on the study in general: According to an earlier analysis, most TCR beta V segments yielded productive rearrangements about 90% or about 30% of the time.

Researchers ran the PCR with 60 Vbeta and 13 Jbeta primers. The table came from immunoSEQ multiplex PCR; TCRdb's copy has only in-frame clones and leaves some out. The table has under 300,000 clones, approximately 84% seen once. Of note for this clone: The antigen is undetermined.

This CDR3 is 14 amino acids long. CDR1 and CDR2 from the germline V gene are SNHLY and FYNNEI. V was shortened by 4 bases and J by 0 bases, with 9 bases between the two germline ends. The sequenced material came from PBMCs. The sequence came from a woman aged 40 to 55 in good health and CMV-seropositive. V is TRBV2 and J is TRBJ2-5; maybe TRBD2 (7 bases). The CDR3 bases are TGTGCCAGCAGTGGGGGGGGCTACCAAGAGACCCAGTACTTC. The encoded protein is CASSGGGYQETQYF.